This T cell receptor beta chain comes out of a study of blood T cell repertoires in COVID-19. Study-level information: Sites in the United States, Italy and Spain provided acute and convalescent COVID-19 samples. Sample material is recorded as cDNA or gDNA derived from T cells, B-cell-depleted T cells, or PBMCs.

TCRdb's copy holds only in-frame clones and misses some; the assay was immunoSEQ multiplex PCR. The sample includes over 100,000 clones, about 87% of them seen just once. Germline V gene lookup returns CDR1 MDHEN and CDR2 SYDVKM. The CDR3 totals 16 residues. The V segment lost 5 bases and the J segment 5 bases; nucleotides outside the gene matches: 13. This TCR derives from a human donor in a cohort sampled during active COVID-19. Sequenced: peripheral blood. V gene TRBV28 combines with J gene TRBJ2-5; TRBD1 matches at 8 bases. CDR3 sequence (DNA): TGTGCCAGCAGTCCTGGTGGAGGACAGGGACGGGAGACCCAGTACTTC. This codes for CASSPGGGQGRETQYF.